A selection of T cell receptor beta chains follows, all from one sample in a study of T cell repertoires in cytomegalovirus infection. One entry per CDR3 protein, called by TCRdb with MiXCR from the reads. The sample lists about 740,000 distinct CDR3 sequences; 35% were seen once. Sequenced input: PBMCs. The receptor set was obtained from a human donor in good health (CMV status not recorded). Some clones in this sample may be carry-over from other donors' samples. Both conserved end residues are trimmed from each CDR3. Size is omitted from some rows. Given values are once, few, many or a class for expanded clones.

V: TRBV6-6; size: few; J: TRBJ2-7; CDR3: ASSYSRLAGYEQY
V: TRBV28; size: few; J: TRBJ2-5; CDR3: ASSQGRSETQY
V: TRBV12-3/TRBV12-4; size: .; J: TRBJ1-3; CDR3: ASSLGPSAALGNTIY
V: TRBV28; size: .; J: TRBJ2-1; CDR3: ASRLTTDHEQF
V: TRBV28; size: many; J: TRBJ1-3; CDR3: ASRGTGSGNTIY
V: TRBV18; size: .; J: TRBJ1-2; CDR3: ASSSVGTAPRYGYT
V: TRBV5-6; size: few; J: TRBJ2-5; CDR3: ASTSDAGEGETQY
V: TRBV20-1; size: .; J: TRBJ2-1; CDR3: SARKGGPGLVPNEQF
V: TRBV20-1; size: .; J: TRBJ1-5; CDR3: SASEGLNQPQH
V: TRBV25-1; size: .; J: TRBJ2-7; CDR3: ASRRDRGSYEQY
V: TRBV28; size: .; J: TRBJ1-1; CDR3: ASKSLSNTEAF
V: TRBV28; size: few; J: TRBJ2-5; CDR3: ASSRRDSFRETQY
V: TRBV30; size: .; J: TRBJ2-7; CDR3: AWSGGSVEQY
V: TRBV20-1; size: .; J: TRBJ2-7; CDR3: SAILGGGSYEQY
V: TRBV28; size: few; J: TRBJ2-7; CDR3: ASWTSGSYEQY
V: TRBV12-3/TRBV12-4; size: .; J: TRBJ1-6; CDR3: ASSSGGAESPLH
V: TRBV11-2; size: .; J: TRBJ2-1; CDR3: ASSLAPVLLAGNEQF
V: TRBV6-1; size: .; J: TRBJ1-1; CDR3: ASSAVNTEAF
V: TRBV12-3/TRBV12-4; size: many; J: TRBJ2-2; CDR3: ASSYYRGQTGELF
V: TRBV28; size: .; J: TRBJ2-7; CDR3: ASSLGREAEQY
V: TRBV2; size: .; J: TRBJ1-6; CDR3: ASSERQGNISPLH
V: TRBV20-1; size: few; J: TRBJ2-2; CDR3: SAVRGGANTGELF
V: TRBV29-1; size: .; J: TRBJ1-5; CDR3: SVVDSGYGNQPQH
V: TRBV11-2; size: few; J: TRBJ2-7; CDR3: ASSLTGGAFFDEQY
V: TRBV5-5; size: .; J: TRBJ2-7; CDR3: ASSREDIPVEQY
V: TRBV7-6; size: .; J: TRBJ1-5; CDR3: ASSLDRALNSNQPQH
V: TRBV7-8; size: .; J: TRBJ1-5; CDR3: ASSLTGFNQPQH
V: TRBV6-1; size: .; J: TRBJ1-5; CDR3: ASSRNRVSSNQPQH
V: TRBV7-2; size: .; J: TRBJ2-1; CDR3: ASSFIGGRNNEQF
V: TRBV7-9; size: few; J: TRBJ1-2; CDR3: ASSFEGIRYGYT
V: TRBV28; size: .; J: TRBJ2-1; CDR3: ASSLKGNEQF
V: TRBV7-2; size: .; J: TRBJ2-7; CDR3: ASSLAWLGPHEQY
V: TRBV10-2; size: few; J: TRBJ1-1; CDR3: ATSRPGTYNTEAF
V: TRBV19; size: few; J: TRBJ1-2; CDR3: ASSLFSIYGYT
V: TRBV7-9; size: few; J: TRBJ1-5; CDR3: ASSLVTGASSFSNQPQH
V: TRBV6-4; size: .; J: TRBJ2-1; CDR3: ASSVGGPYNEQF
V: TRBV7-2; size: few; J: TRBJ2-3; CDR3: ASRYKPRDTQY
V: TRBV28; size: many; J: TRBJ1-1; CDR3: ASSWQNMNTEAF
V: TRBV27; size: .; J: TRBJ2-3; CDR3: ASSALTLTDTQY
V: TRBV6-6; size: .; J: TRBJ2-7; CDR3: ASSYFTGTGDPYEQY
V: TRBV7-2; size: few; J: TRBJ2-3; CDR3: ASSLGGGQGDTQY
V: TRBV6-5; size: .; J: TRBJ1-6; CDR3: ASSFKGLSGNSPLH
V: TRBV5-6; size: few; J: TRBJ1-2; CDR3: ASSLDYGTLYGYT